This T cell receptor beta chain was documented in a study of blood T cell repertoires in COVID-19. Study-level background: Some COVID-19 samples were acute and others convalescent; all came from the United States, Italy and Spain. PBMCs, B-cell-depleted T cells, or T cells were the source of the cDNA or gDNA that made up the material.

The CDR3 consists of 13 residues. With 5 bases clipped from V and 9 bases from J, the junction kept 1 base outside the gene matches. Under the authors' procedure: The authors estimated nucleated cell counts from reference gene primer amplification. Produced via immunoSEQ multiplex PCR; TCRdb's table is partial and in-frame only. V and J calls and clone size are given by that table; D and trimming were obtained from the DNA. Of a few hundred thousand clones in the sample, 88% were seen once. The sequenced material came from peripheral blood. The source of this sequence is a man in his 60s who had recovered from COVID-19. The J gene is TRBJ1-6, the V gene TRBV12-3 or TRBV12-4, with 10 bases that match TRBD1. The CDR3 here is CASSGQGVSPLHF. The CDR3 coding sequence is TGTGCCAGCAGTGGACAGGGGGTTTCACCCCTCCACTTT.